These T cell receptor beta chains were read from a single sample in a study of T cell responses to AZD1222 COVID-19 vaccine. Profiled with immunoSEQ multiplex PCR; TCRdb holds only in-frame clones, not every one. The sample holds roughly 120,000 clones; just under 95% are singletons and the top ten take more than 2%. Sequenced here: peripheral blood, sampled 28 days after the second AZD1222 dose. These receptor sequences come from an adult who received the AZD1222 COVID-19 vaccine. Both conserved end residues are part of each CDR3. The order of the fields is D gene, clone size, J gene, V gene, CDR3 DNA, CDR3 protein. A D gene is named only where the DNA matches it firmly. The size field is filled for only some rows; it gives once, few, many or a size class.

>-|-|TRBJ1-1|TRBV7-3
TGTGCCAGCAGCCGGGGTAGGGGCGCGTGGGGTGAAGCTTTCTTT
CASSRGRGAWGEAFF
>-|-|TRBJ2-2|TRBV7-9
TGTGCCAGCAGCTTAGATCTCGGGGAGCTGTTTTTT
CASSLDLGELFF
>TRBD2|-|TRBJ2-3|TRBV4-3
TGCGCCAGCAGCCAAGATTTTAGCGGGGGGGCAGATACGCAGTATTTT
CASSQDFSGGADTQYF
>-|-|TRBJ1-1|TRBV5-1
TGCGCCAGCAGCTTGGGGGGGCGGGTCACTGAAGCTTTCTTT
CASSLGGRVTEAFF
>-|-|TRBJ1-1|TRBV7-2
TGTGCCAGCAGCATAGGTATTTTGAACACTGAAGCTTTCTTT
CASSIGILNTEAFF
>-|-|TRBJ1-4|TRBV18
TGTGCCAGCTCACCAACGGGGGCAGATGAAAAACTGTTTTTT
CASSPTGADEKLFF
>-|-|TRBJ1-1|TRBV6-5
TGTGCCAGCAGTTCGCCCGGGGGGGGTAACACTGAAGCTTTCTTT
CASSSPGGGNTEAFF
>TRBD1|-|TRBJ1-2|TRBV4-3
TGCGCCAGCAGCCAAGATTGGGGGCAGGGGGCGCTTTACTATGGCTACACCTTC
CASSQDWGQGALYYGYTF
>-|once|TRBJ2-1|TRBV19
TGTGCCAGTACCCGATATCTAGCTTCTGAGCAGTTCTTC
CASTRYLASEQFF
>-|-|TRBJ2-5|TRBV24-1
TGTGCCACCAGTGCGGGGCGCCGAGAGACCCAGTACTTC
CATSAGRRETQYF
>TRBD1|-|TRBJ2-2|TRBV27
TGTGCCAGCAGTTCCCAAAGACAGGGGTGGGACACCGGGGAGCTGTTTTTT
CASSSQRQGWDTGELFF
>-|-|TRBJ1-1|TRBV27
TGTGCCAGCAGTTATACCCGCGGCAGTTGGGACACTGAAGCTTTCTTT
CASSYTRGSWDTEAFF
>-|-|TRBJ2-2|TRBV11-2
TGTGCCAGCAGCTCGGCCCTAACCACCGGGGAGCTGTTTTTT
CASSSALTTGELFF
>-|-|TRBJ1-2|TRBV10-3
TGTGCCATCAGTGAGTCGGTCCAGCTCTATGGCTACACCTTC
CAISESVQLYGYTF
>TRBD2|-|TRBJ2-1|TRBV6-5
TGTGCCAGCAGGGAGACTAGCGCCTTCAATGAGCAGTTCTTC
CASRETSAFNEQFF